The present entry profiles one T cell receptor (beta chain) with its context. This entry belongs to a study of blood T cell repertoires in COVID-19. Looking at the study overall: Whether acute or convalescent, the COVID-19 samples came from the United States, Italy and Spain.

Germline loops: CDR1 SGHAT, CDR2 FQNNGV. The CDR3 consists of 15 residues. The junction had 7 bases not matched to a gene; V was cut back by 5 bases and J by 3 bases. The repertoire was sequenced with immunoSEQ multiplex PCR; TCRdb's copy has only in-frame clones and lacks some. The profile shows roughly 70,000 clones, 70% to 85% of them singletons. The clonotype was recovered from a woman aged 55-69 years with acute or convalescent COVID-19. The chain combines TRBV11-2 with TRBJ1-5; TRBD1 matches at 7 bases. Sequenced input: peripheral blood. The DNA of the CDR3 is TGTGCCAGCAGCGGAGGGGGACAGAACAATCAGCCCCAGCATTTT. Amino acids: CASSGGGQNNQPQHF.